The text below deals with one T cell receptor beta chain. The antigen is undetermined. The length of the CDR3 is 19 residues. The germline V gene has CDR1 DFQATT and CDR2 SNEGSKA (reference sequence). Trimming took off 0 bases at V and 3 bases at J, with 24 bases between the two ends. The sample is drawn from a study of regulatory T cells in long-lasting Graves disease. Whole-study findings and limits: Shared public clonotypes totalled approximately 3,000 in persistent patients, compared with 966 in new patients. Persistent disease preferred TRBV28, TRBJ1-2 and TRBJ2-5; new disease, TRBV20-1 and TRBJ2-1.

Assembly of TCR beta libraries relied on iRepertoire HTBI primers together with Arm-PCR of CDR3 regions. MiXCR, applied by TCRdb to the multiplex PCR reads, yields one record per CDR3 protein. Among roughly 430,000 distinct CDR3 sequences, 21% were seen once, and the ten largest hold 14%. Time point noted: persistent/refractory GD, antithyroid drugs over 5 years with positive TRAb. PBMCs were the source of the RNA used for TCR sequencing. Graves' disease diagnoses followed American Thyroid Association guidelines. This rearrangement joins TRBV20-1 to TRBJ2-1; possibly TRBD2 for D (6 bases). Sequences were derived from peripheral blood mononuclear cells (PBMCs), sampled when the disease was refractory, from a patient treated with antithyroid drugs. The TCR comes from a female donor with Graves disease. This chain's CDR3 is CSARERGRIAAPLYNEQFF. The CDR3 coding sequence is TGCAGTGCTAGAGAGAGGGGTAGAATAGCGGCCCCTCTCTACAATGAGCAGTTCTTC.